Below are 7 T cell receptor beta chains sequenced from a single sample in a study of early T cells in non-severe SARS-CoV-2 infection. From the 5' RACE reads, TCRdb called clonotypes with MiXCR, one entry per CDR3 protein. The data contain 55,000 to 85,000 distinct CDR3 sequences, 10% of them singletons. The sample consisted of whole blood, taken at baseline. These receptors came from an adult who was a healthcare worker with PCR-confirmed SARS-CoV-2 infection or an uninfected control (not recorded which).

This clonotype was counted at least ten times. In DNA form, the CDR3 reads TGCAGCGTTGGTGGCGGGGGCTCCTACAATGAGCAGTTCTTC. Encoded protein: CSVGGGGSYNEQFF. The chain joins TRBV29-1 to TRBJ2-1; 7 positions agree with TRBD2. The CDR3 is 14 residues long. V shed 4 bases and J 0 bases; nucleotides not matched to a gene: 3. The germline V gene has CDR1 SQVTM and CDR2 ANQGSEA.

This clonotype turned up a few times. The CDR3 protein is CASSSPSRAYEQYF. The CDR3 DNA reads as TGTGCCAGCAGTTCCCCTAGCCGGGCCTACGAGCAGTACTTC. The chain joins TRBV12-3 or TRBV12-4 to TRBJ2-7; D perhaps matches TRBD2 (5 bases). This CDR3 has 14 amino acids. V was clipped by 4 bases and J by 2 bases, with 12 bases between them.

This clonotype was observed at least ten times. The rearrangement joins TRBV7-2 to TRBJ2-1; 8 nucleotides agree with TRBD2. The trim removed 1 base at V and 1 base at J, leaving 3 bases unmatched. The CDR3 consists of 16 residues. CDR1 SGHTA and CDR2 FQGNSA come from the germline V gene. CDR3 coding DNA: TGTGCCAGCAGCTTAGTTGCTAGCGGGTCCTACAATGAGCAGTTCTTC. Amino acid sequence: CASSLVASGSYNEQFF.

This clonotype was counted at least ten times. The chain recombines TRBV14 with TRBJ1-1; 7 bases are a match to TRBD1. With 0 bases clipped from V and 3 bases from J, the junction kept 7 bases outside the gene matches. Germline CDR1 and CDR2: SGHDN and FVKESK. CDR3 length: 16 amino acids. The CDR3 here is CASSQEDRAADTEAFF. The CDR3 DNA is TGTGCCAGCAGCCAAGAAGACAGGGCGGCGGACACTGAAGCTTTCTTT.

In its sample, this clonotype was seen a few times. Here the CDR3 DNA reads TGTGCCAACGGGGGACGGACCAATTCACCCCTCCACTTT. This encodes CANGGRTNSPLHF. This rearrangement joins TRBV3-1 to TRBJ1-6; maybe TRBD1 (5 bases). The CDR3 is 13 amino acids. The V end lost 10 bases, the J end lost 7 bases, and 14 bases lay between the germline ends. Germline V gives CDR1 LGHDT, CDR2 YNNKEL (reference sequence).

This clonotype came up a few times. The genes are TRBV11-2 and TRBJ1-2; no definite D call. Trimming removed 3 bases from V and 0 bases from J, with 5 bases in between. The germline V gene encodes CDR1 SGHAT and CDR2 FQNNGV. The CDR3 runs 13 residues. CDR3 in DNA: TGTGCCAGCAGCTTGAGGTCTAACTATGGCTACACCTTC. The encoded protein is CASSLRSNYGYTF.

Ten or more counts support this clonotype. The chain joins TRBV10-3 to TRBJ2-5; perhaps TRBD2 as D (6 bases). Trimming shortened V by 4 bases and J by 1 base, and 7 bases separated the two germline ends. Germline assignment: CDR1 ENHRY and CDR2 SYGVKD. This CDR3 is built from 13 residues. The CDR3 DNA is TGTGCCATCAGTGTGGGGGGCCAAGAGACCCAGTACTTC. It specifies CAISVGGQETQYF.